Listed here are 7 T cell receptor beta chains from one sample, sequenced in a study of cytomegalovirus exposure and HLA in healthy donors. The repertoire was sequenced with immunoSEQ multiplex PCR; TCRdb's copy has only in-frame clones and lacks some. Among approximately 140,000 clones listed, 86% were seen once. The sequenced material came from PBMCs. The receptors were gathered from a man between 18 and 29 years old in good health and CMV-seronegative.

The chain couples TRBV5-4 to TRBJ2-7; the match to TRBD2 covers 7 bases. CDR3 size: 15 residues. Looked up from germline, CDR1 is SGHNT and CDR2 is YYREEE (reference sequence). Germline trimming cut 1 base from V and 3 bases from J; bases unmatched to any gene: 7. The CDR3 reads CASSLFGRTLYEQYF. DNA of the CDR3: TGTGCCAGCAGCTTGTTCGGGAGGACTCTCTACGAGCAGTACTTC. The full variable domain, rest sourced from reference TRBV5-4 and TRBJ2-7, is ETGVTQSPTHLIKTRGQQVTLRCSSQSGHNTVSWYQQALGQGPQFIFQYYREEENGRGNFPPRFSGLQFPNYSSELNVNALELDDSALYLCASSLFGRTLYEQYFGPGTRLTVT.

The J gene is TRBJ2-3, the V gene TRBV7-9; D gene unclear. V lost 5 bases, J lost 2 bases, and 17 bases lay in between. This CDR3 spans 16 amino acids. Germline lookup yields CDR1 SEHNR and CDR2 FQNEAQ (reference sequence). CDR3 sequence reads: CASSLASFSSTDTQYF. CDR3 DNA: TGTGCCAGCAGCCTTGCGAGCTTTTCCTCCACAGATACGCAGTATTTT.

V and J are TRBV6-1 and TRBJ2-1; TRBD2 agrees at 8 bases. Germline CDR1 MNHNS, CDR2 SASEGT. The CDR3 consists of 15 residues. The J segment lost 1 base and the V segment lost 4 bases, leaving 3 bases of the junction unmatched. The CDR3 loop reads CASSAGTSSYNEQFF. Here the CDR3 DNA reads TGTGCCAGCAGTGCCGGGACTAGTTCCTACAATGAGCAGTTCTTC.

The chain joins TRBV4-3 to TRBJ2-7; 11 bases are shared with TRBD1. In germline, CDR1 is LGHNA, CDR2 YSLEER. V lost 4 bases, J lost 8 bases, and 10 bases stayed unmatched. The CDR3 length is 15 residues. In DNA form, the CDR3 reads TGCGCCAGCAGCCCGGATGGGACAGGGGGAGAAAAGCAGTACTTC. Amino acids: CASSPDGTGGEKQYF.

The count of this clone is one. CDR3 nucleotide sequence: TGTGCCAGCACCCCAGGAGGGCGGGGGAGCTCCTACGAGCAGTACTTC. Translated, it gives CASTPGGRGSSYEQYF. The chain combines TRBV5-4 with TRBJ2-7; 7 bases fit TRBD2. The CDR3 sequence is 16 residues long. J was trimmed by 0 bases and V by 6 bases; bases with no gene match: 12. Germline loops: CDR1 SGHNT, CDR2 YYREEE (reference sequence). Drawing the rest from reference TRBV5-4 and TRBJ2-7, the complete variable domain is ETGVTQSPTHLIKTRGQQVTLRCSSQSGHNTVSWYQQALGQGPQFIFQYYREEENGRGNFPPRFSGLQFPNYSSELNVNALELDDSALYLCASTPGGRGSSYEQYFGPGTRLTVT.

The chain has TRBV6-5 and TRBJ1-5; maybe TRBD1 (6 bases). V dropped 6 bases and J dropped 2 bases, with 14 bases sitting between them. Germline loops: CDR1 MNHEY, CDR2 SVGAGI. The CDR3 loop spans 15 amino acids. In DNA, the CDR3 is TGTGCCAGCAGGCGACAGGCGGATGGCAATCAGCCCCAGCATTTT. It yields the protein CASRRQADGNQPQHF.

The chain carries TRBV19 and TRBJ1-1; 7 bases fit TRBD1. The V segment lost 2 bases and the J segment 6 bases; nucleotides outside the gene matches: 9. From germline, CDR1 is LNHDA and CDR2 SQIVND (reference sequence). This CDR3 contains 15 residues. The CDR3 DNA reads TGTGCCAGTAGTATACTCGACAGGGTGGCCCCTGAAGCTTTCTTT. Its protein product is CASSILDRVAPEAFF.